Given below is one TCR beta chain in context. The antigen remains unidentified. Each CDR3 protein is one row after TCRdb ran MiXCR on the RACE reads. This sample has 300,000 to 450,000 distinct CDR3 sequences, with less than 6.5% found just once. The data originate from a study of human T cells and chemical hapten exposure. General study findings and limits: No alteration of TCRs above 1 in 1000 frequency was seen with DPC sensitization.

Time point described: pre-sensitization, week 0. Specified treatment: therapeutic diphenylcyclopropenone sensitization with weekly scalp DPC. The receptor's source is a woman aged 45 to 65 with alopecia areata. Some clones in this sample may be carry-over from other donors' samples. The source was whole blood, collected in connection with sensitization to the hapten diphenylcyclopropenone (DPC).

The CDR3 nucleotides are TGTGCCAGCAGCACTCGGACAGGACAAGAGACCCAGTACTTC. Translated: CASSTRTGQETQYF. V and J are TRBV5-5 and TRBJ2-5; 7 nucleotides align to TRBD1. The CDR3 extends over 14 amino acids. The V gene's germline CDR1 is SGHKS and CDR2 YYEKEE (reference sequence). The V and J ends lost 4 bases and 2 bases, in that order; junction bases with no gene match: 5. Full variable domain (remainder filled in from reference TRBV5-5 and TRBJ2-5): DAGVTQSPTHLIKTRGQQVTLRCSPISGHKSVSWYQQVLGQGPQFIFQYYEKEERGRGNFPDRFSARQFPNYSSELNVNALLLGDSALYLCASSTRTGQETQYFGPGTRLLVL.